The TCR beta chain under discussion was sequenced for a study of blood T cell repertoires in COVID-19. Study at large: PBMCs, B-cell-depleted T cells, or T cells were the source of the cDNA or gDNA that made up the material.

Authors' processing steps: From reference gene primer amplification, estimates of nucleated cell counts were derived. Some clones are missing from TCRdb's copy, which holds only in-frame ones; the method was immunoSEQ multiplex PCR. The V and J calls and clone size are taken from that table; D and trimming were inferred from the DNA. The sample shows a few hundred thousand clones, 85% of them seen only once. V was trimmed by 0 bases and J by 10 bases, leaving 9 bases between them. Germline CDR1 is GTSNPN and CDR2 is SVGIG (reference sequence). The CDR3 sequence is 11 residues long. Participant ages covered roughly 18 to 89 years across approximately 25 US areas.

The chain couples TRBV30 to TRBJ1-2, with D unresolved. Sequencing input: PBMCs or T cells enriched from blood (not recorded which). The sequence was obtained from a man aged 35 to 55 who had recovered from COVID-19. The CDR3 sequence: CAWSVGRSYTF. CDR3 bases: TGTGCCTGGAGTGTCGGTCGATCCTACACCTTC.